This entry lists 24 T cell receptor beta chains sequenced from one sample in a study of control samples from healthy donors and cancer patients. Measured with immunoSEQ multiplex PCR; TCRdb has only the in-frame clones, and not every one. The sample has 80,000 to 100,000 clones; 70% to 80% are singletons. The sample was blood. These TCRs come from a woman aged 30 to 39 in good health.

The chain carries TRBV6-4 and TRBJ2-1, with 8 positions matching TRBD2. V shed 0 bases, J shed 13 bases, and the junction held 5 bases outside the gene matches. Germline V CDR1 and CDR2: MRHNA, SNTAGT. This CDR3 is built from 13 residues. DNA of the CDR3: TGTGCCAGCAGTGACTCCAAGAGCGGGGGACAGTTCTTC. This codes for CASSDSKSGGQFF.

The chain couples TRBV27 to TRBJ1-1; tentative D call: TRBD1 (5 bases). The ends were cut back, 5 bases at V and 1 base at J, with 8 bases in the middle. The CDR3 loop spans 13 amino acids. CDR1 and CDR2 from the germline V gene are MNHEY and SMNVEV (reference sequence). DNA of the CDR3: TGTGCCAGCAGTCAGGGCCGGAACACTGAAGCTTTCTTT. The encoded protein is CASSQGRNTEAFF.

The chain carries TRBV24-1 and TRBJ2-1; 8 nucleotides align to TRBD2. The CDR3 is 15 residues long. CDR1 and CDR2 (germline): KGHDR, SFDVKD. V was pared by 9 bases and J by 0 bases, with 6 bases of the junction left unmatched. The CDR3 nucleotides are TGTGCCACCTCATCCGGGACTAGCTCCTACAATGAGCAGTTCTTC. Protein product: CATSSGTSSYNEQFF.

Comments on this clone: The junction does not match germline at one end; this may be a read error. The chain recombines TRBV6-6 with TRBJ1-4; 10 nucleotides align to TRBD1. This CDR3 comprises 12 residues. The germline V gene has CDR1 MNHNY and CDR2 SVGAGI (reference sequence). This CDR3 is CASSKTGQGWIF. CDR3 in DNA: TGTGCCAGCAGCAAAACGGGACAGGGGTGGATTTTT.

The V gene is TRBV6-2 or TRBV6-3, the J gene TRBJ2-7; D is ambiguous. Germline CDR1 and CDR2: MNHEY and SVGEGT. V was clipped by 4 bases and J by 4 bases, with 5 bases between them. CDR3 length: 11 amino acids. The DNA of the CDR3 is TGTGCCAGCAGTTTCTCTTACGAGCAGTACTTC. As protein: CASSFSYEQYF.

This chain connects TRBV6-4 to TRBJ2-2, with 9 nucleotides matching TRBD2. The CDR3 covers 18 residues. V was clipped by 11 bases and J by 2 bases; unmatched bases: 18. Germline CDR1 is MRHNA and CDR2 is SNTAGT. Here the CDR3 reads CAGPGTAGTSRNTGELFF. DNA for the CDR3: TGTGCCGGACCCGGGACAGCCGGGACTAGCCGAAACACCGGGGAGCTGTTTTTT.

This sequence joins TRBV6-6 and TRBJ2-1; D possibly corresponds to TRBD2 (5 bases). CDR1 is MNHNY and CDR2 is SVGAGI in the germline V gene (reference sequence). V shed 6 bases and J shed 5 bases, with 8 bases lying between them. The CDR3 is 12 amino acids. CDR3 in amino acids: CASRTTNNEQFF. Here the CDR3 DNA reads TGTGCCAGCAGGACTACCAACAATGAGCAGTTCTTC.

The CDR3 loop reads CSAQGLEAFF. The DNA for the CDR3 is TGCAGTGCACAGGGGCTGGAAGCTTTCTTT. The chain is built from TRBV20-1 and TRBJ1-1, with 7 bases that match TRBD1. Germline V gene sequence: CDR1 DFQATT, CDR2 SNEGSKA (reference sequence). V shed 6 bases and J 8 bases; nucleotides not matched to a gene: 3. CDR3 size: 10 residues.

The rearrangement uses TRBV9 and TRBJ1-1; the D gene is possibly TRBD1 (5 bases). Trimming took off 0 bases at V and 5 bases at J, with 8 bases between the two ends. CDR1 and CDR2 from the germline V gene are SGDLS and YYNGEE. The CDR3 runs 13 residues. The CDR3 region has the DNA TGTGCCAGCAGCGTAGGGGGGGAGACTGAAGCTTTCTTT. This translates into CASSVGGETEAFF. Full variable domain (remainder filled in from reference TRBV9 and TRBJ1-1): DSGVTQTPKHLITATGQRVTLRCSPRSGDLSVYWYQQSLDQGLQFLIQYYNGEERAKGNILERFSAQQFPDLHSELNLSSLELGDSALYFCASSVGGETEAFFGQGTRLTVV.

This clone occurred a few times. V and J are TRBV5-1 and TRBJ1-3; D is undetermined. The germline V gene has CDR1 SGHRS and CDR2 YFSETQ. The length of the CDR3 is 15 residues. Trimming took off 4 bases at V and 4 bases at J, with 15 bases between the two ends. CDR3 protein: CASSKGPGDGNTIYF. CDR3 DNA sequence: TGCGCCAGCAGCAAAGGCCCCGGTGACGGAAACACCATATATTTT. Drawing the rest from reference TRBV5-1 and TRBJ1-3, the complete variable domain is KAGVTQTPRYLIKTRGQQVTLSCSPISGHRSVSWYQQTPGQGLQFLFEYFSETQRNKGNFPGRFSGRQFSNSRSEMNVSTLELGDSALYLCASSKGPGDGNTIYFGEGSWLTVV.

The chain joins TRBV7-9 to TRBJ1-2; TRBD1 might be the D (6 bases). The V gene lost 6 bases and the J gene lost 7 bases, with 18 bases spanning the gap. Germline loops: CDR1 SEHNR, CDR2 FQNEAQ (reference sequence). The CDR3 covers 14 residues. CDR3 amino acids: CASRATGPYSGYTF. The CDR3 DNA is TGTGCCAGCAGGGCTACAGGGCCCTATAGTGGCTACACCTTC.

The chain employs TRBV11-2 and TRBJ1-1; maybe TRBD1 (5 bases). The ends were cut back, 5 bases at V and 8 bases at J, with 12 bases in the middle. There are 12 residues in the CDR3. Germline V lookup: CDR1 SGHAT, CDR2 FQNNGV. In DNA form, the CDR3 reads TGTGCCAGCAGCCCCAGTTCAGGGGAAGCTTTCTTT. This codes for CASSPSSGEAFF.

This clone occurred once. V usage is TRBV12-2 and J usage is TRBJ2-2; the table assigns TRBD2, which was not confirmed against the DNA. TRBV12-2 is a listed pseudogene. This CDR3 spans 17 amino acids. DNA of the CDR3: TGTGCAAGTCGCTTAGGCCCCTGGCAGGGGAGGGCCGGGGAGCTGTTTTTT. Translation: CASRLGPWQGRAGELFF.

V gene TRBV4-2 combines with J gene TRBJ2-5; 7 bases map to TRBD2. The CDR3 runs 15 residues. With V trimmed by 0 bases and J by 3 bases, 4 bases remained unmatched. In germline, CDR1 is LGHNA, CDR2 YNFKEQ. In DNA form, the CDR3 reads TGTGCCAGCAGCCAAGAGGGCGGGGGAAAAGAGACCCAGTACTTC. The encoded protein is CASSQEGGGKETQYF.

The J gene is TRBJ2-1, the V gene TRBV30, with 8 bases aligning to TRBD2. Trimming removed 0 bases from V and 2 bases from J; junction bases left unmatched: 6. The CDR3 has 16 amino acids. Germline V gene sequence: CDR1 GTSNPN, CDR2 SVGIG (reference sequence). The CDR3 region has the DNA TGTGCCTGGAGTGTATTGGGACTAGGGACCTACAATGAGCAGTTCTTC. Its protein is CAWSVLGLGTYNEQFF.

This chain joins TRBV10-1 and TRBJ2-5; possibly TRBD1 for D (7 bases). The CDR3 is 14 amino acids. Germline CDR1 is WNHNN and CDR2 is SYGVQD (reference sequence). Trimming stripped 6 bases from V and 1 base from J, with 12 bases between. As DNA, the CDR3 is TGCGCCAGCAGACGGAGGGACAGCCAAGAGACCCAGTACTTC. Residues: CASRRRDSQETQYF.

This clone was found once. V is TRBV6-4 and J is TRBJ2-3; D is possibly TRBD1 (5 bases). Trimming stripped 0 bases from V and 3 bases from J, with 10 bases between. CDR1 and CDR2 from the germline V gene are MRHNA and SNTAGT. The CDR3 has 15 residues. The CDR3 protein is CASSDSGQGTDTQYF. CDR3 in DNA: TGTGCCAGCAGTGACTCGGGGCAGGGAACAGATACGCAGTATTTT.

CDR3 coding DNA: TGTGCCAGTAGCGCCATATCCTATGGCTACACCTTC. This encodes CASSAISYGYTF. V is TRBV19 and J is TRBJ1-2; D is unresolved. This CDR3 spans 12 amino acids. With 6 bases removed from V and 4 bases from J, the gap between germline ends came to 9 bases. Germline V gives CDR1 LNHDA, CDR2 SQIVND (reference sequence).

This chain joins TRBV6-4 and TRBJ1-2; the D is unclear. The V gene lost 3 bases and the J gene lost 6 bases, with 8 bases spanning the gap. Germline CDR1 MRHNA, CDR2 SNTAGT. This CDR3 has 12 amino acids. CDR3 in amino acids: CASSEDGDGYTF. The CDR3 nucleotides read TGTGCCAGCAGTGAGGACGGGGATGGCTACACCTTC.

This chain links TRBV19 with TRBJ2-5; 8 positions match TRBD1. Losses at the gene ends were 9 bases for V and 6 bases for J; bases not matched to a gene: 9. CDR1 and CDR2 from the germline V gene are LNHDA and SQIVND (reference sequence). CDR3 length equals 13 residues. CDR3 DNA: TGTGCCAGCAGCGGACAGGGTCGGCAGACCCAGTACTTC. Its protein product is CASSGQGRQTQYF.

This clone has a handful of counts. The chain couples TRBV2 to TRBJ2-3, with D perhaps TRBD1 (5 bases). V was clipped by 2 bases and J by 3 bases, with 6 bases between them. This CDR3 has 13 residues. Germline V gives CDR1 SNHLY, CDR2 FYNNEI. The CDR3 sequence is CASSEQGTDTQYF. The DNA of the CDR3 is TGTGCCAGCAGTGAACAGGGTACAGATACGCAGTATTTT.

This rearrangement joins TRBV15 to TRBJ2-3; 8 positions agree with TRBD1. The CDR3 has 15 residues. V lost 0 bases and J lost 2; bases outside the gene matches: 1. Germline V gene data show CDR1 as LNHNV and CDR2 as YYDKDF (reference sequence). The chain's CDR3 is CATSRETGATDTQYF. CDR3 nucleotides: TGTGCCACCAGCAGAGAGACAGGGGCCACAGATACGCAGTATTTT.

Here the CDR3 DNA reads TGTGCCAGCAGCACGAAGGTTCCCGGGACGCACAACACCGGGGAGCTGTTTTTT. It translates to CASSTKVPGTHNTGELFF. The rearrangement uses TRBV21-1 and TRBJ2-2. TRBV21-1 is a known pseudogene. This CDR3 has 18 residues.

CDR3 coding DNA: TGTGCCAGCAGTAGGGACCTAACTGCCGAGCAGTACTTC. This gives the protein CASSRDLTAEQYF. V gene TRBV2 combines with J gene TRBJ2-7; D assignment may be TRBD1 or TRBD2 (5 bases each). CDR1 and CDR2 (germline): SNHLY, FYNNEI. Trimming took off 5 bases at V and 6 bases at J, with 14 bases between the two ends. The CDR3 consists of 13 residues. The variable domain in full, with the rest retrieved from reference TRBV2 and TRBJ2-7, is EPEVTQTPSHQVTQMGQEVILRCVPISNHLYFYWYRQILGQKVEFLVSFYNNEISEKSEIFDDQFSVERPDGSNFTLKIRSTKLEDSAMYFCASSRDLTAEQYFGPGTRLTVT.